This is a list of T cell receptor beta chains from one sample in a study of blood T cell repertoires in COVID-19. TCRdb's copy holds only in-frame clones and misses some; the assay was immunoSEQ multiplex PCR. The sample yields some 250,000 clones, 65% to 85% seen once. Specimen: peripheral blood. These receptors all come from a man aged 35-49 years with active or convalescent COVID-19. Each CDR3 is given with its conserved first and last residue. The D gene is left open where the match is weak. Clone size is given for some rows only: seen once, a few or many times, or a class if the clone is expanded.

J: TRBJ2-1; size: once; D: TRBD1; V: TRBV6-5; CDR3: CASSYPGQGINEQFF; DNA: TGTGCCAGCAGTTACCCGGGACAGGGGATCAATGAGCAGTTCTTC
J: TRBJ1-2; size: -; D: -; V: TRBV4-1; CDR3: CASSQVVTGSASPYGYTF; DNA: TGCGCCAGCAGCCAAGTAGTAACAGGGTCAGCGTCTCCCTATGGCTACACCTTC
J: TRBJ1-4; size: -; D: -; V: TRBV21-1; CDR3: CASSRGTGANEKLFF; DNA: TGTGCCAGCAGCAGAGGGACAGGGGCTAATGAAAAACTGTTTTTT
J: TRBJ1-2; size: -; D: -; V: TRBV6-5; CDR3: CASSSRRGALGYTF; DNA: TGTGCCAGCAGTTCCCGACGGGGGGCTCTTGGCTACACCTTC
J: TRBJ1-2; size: -; D: -; V: TRBV24-1; CDR3: CATSDQYGYTF; DNA: TGTGCCACCAGTGACCAATATGGCTACACCTTC
J: TRBJ2-2; size: -; D: -; V: TRBV5-1; CDR3: CASSLAATLNTGELFF; DNA: TGCGCCAGCAGCTTGGCCGCGACTCTTAACACCGGGGAGCTGTTTTTT
J: TRBJ2-5; size: -; D: TRBD1; V: TRBV14; CDR3: CASSQIGQGQETQYF; DNA: TGTGCCAGCAGCCAAATCGGACAGGGTCAAGAGACCCAGTACTTC
J: TRBJ1-1; size: -; D: -; V: TRBV7-9; CDR3: CASSLRTGFLEAFF; DNA: TGTGCCAGCAGCTTGCGAACAGGGTTTCTTGAAGCTTTCTTT
J: TRBJ1-2; size: -; D: -; V: TRBV19; CDR3: CASSINPATGSGGYTF; DNA: TGTGCCAGTAGTATAAACCCCGCGACGGGGAGCGGTGGCTACACCTTC
J: TRBJ1-1; size: -; D: TRBD1; V: TRBV19; CDR3: CASSIAPGQDLRWGTEAFF; DNA: TGTGCCAGTAGTATAGCCCCCGGACAGGATCTACGGTGGGGCACTGAAGCTTTCTTT
J: TRBJ1-1; size: -; D: TRBD1; V: TRBV4-1; CDR3: CASSRGISGRDRGSTEAFF; DNA: TGCGCCAGCAGCCGGGGGATCAGCGGCCGGGACAGGGGAAGCACTGAAGCTTTCTTT
J: TRBJ2-1; size: -; D: TRBD2; V: TRBV15; CDR3: CATSKQGTSEFF; DNA: TGTGCCACCAGCAAACAGGGGACTAGCGAGTTCTTC
J: TRBJ2-5; size: -; D: -; V: TRBV4-2; CDR3: CASSQAPGRQETQYF; DNA: TGTGCCAGCAGCCAAGCGCCAGGGCGCCAAGAGACCCAGTACTTC